Detailed here is one TCR beta chain. Its cognate antigen is unknown. This CDR3 comprises 13 residues. With V trimmed by 1 base and J by 6 bases, 3 bases remained unmatched. Germline assignment: CDR1 SGHAT and CDR2 FQNNGV. Treatment reported: roughly 11-day PBMC culture with coronavirus spike peptide pools or control peptides (ViraFEST assay). For ViraFEST, peptide pools expanded antigen-specific T cells, after which the TCRs were sequenced. The data were taken from a study of vaccination and CD4 T cells after COVID-19. Study-wide results and caveats: Within the convalescent patients, a median about 89% of the SARS-CoV-2-reactive clones were ones that appeared only post-vaccination. 304 of 307 vaccine-specific clones from convalescent patients were spike mono-reactive.

Oncomine TCR Beta short-read sequencing was applied to DNA from cultured CD4+ T cells. Researchers extracted genomic DNA from CD4+ T cells that had been cultured. TCRdb used MiXCR to reprocess the PCR reads, holding one entry per CDR3 protein. The sample has approximately 13,000 distinct CDR3 sequences, 40% to 45% seen once; the top ten hold approximately 7%. The chain joins TRBV11-2 to TRBJ2-7, with 7 bases fitting TRBD2. The TCR sequence derives from a human donor who had recovered from COVID-19. The specimen sequenced was CD4+ T cells from blood, cultured in vitro. The CDR3 region has the DNA TGTGCCAGCAGCTTAGTGGGAGGGTTCGAGCAGTACTTC. Protein sequence: CASSLVGGFEQYF.